The present TCR beta chain was sequenced within a study of blood T cells in healthy people across ages. Notes on the study in general: The percentage of naive T cells correlated strongly with TCR beta diversity.

About this clonotype: Its matching antigen is unknown.

With a J-beta primer mix and a sample-barcoded 5' primer, a second PCR ran about 6 to 11 cycles. A single record per CDR3 protein comes from TCRdb applying MiXCR to the 5' RACE reads. The sample holds approximately 1,700,000 distinct CDR3 sequences, more than 35% seen once. The CDR3 length is 16 residues. Trimming took off 0 bases at V and 0 bases at J, with 12 bases between the two ends. The germline V gene has CDR1 DFQATT and CDR2 SNEGSKA (reference sequence). The sequencing sample was made of blood. The rearrangement links TRBV20-1 to TRBJ2-1; TRBD2 might be the D (6 bases). The receptor was isolated from a human donor in good health. This CDR3 reads CSARDRGAGSYNEQFF. DNA of the CDR3: TGCAGTGCTAGAGATCGAGGAGCGGGCTCCTACAATGAGCAGTTCTTC.